Included here is one T cell receptor (beta chain) sequence, with context. The source of the sample is a study of blood T cell repertoires in COVID-19. Libraries were prepared by immunoSEQ multiplex PCR; TCRdb keeps only in-frame clonotypes and omits some of them. The repertoire consists of 450,000 to 500,000 clones, with 75% to 90% occurring once and the leading ten covering under 0.85%. CDR3 length equals 16 residues. Trimming removed 6 bases at V and 4 bases at J, with 20 bases between. The germline gives CDR1 KGHDR, CDR2 SFDVKD. The gene calls are TRBV24-1 and TRBJ1-1; D remains unclear. Sequenced sample: PBMCs or T cells enriched from blood (not recorded which). The source of this sequence is a woman between 18 and 30 years old who had recovered from COVID-19. The CDR3 DNA sequence: TGTGCCACCAGTAAGATTTTTGGGCCATCCGGCACTGAAGCTTTCTTT. It translates to CATSKIFGPSGTEAFF.